Each of the 31 T cell receptor beta chains below was sequenced from the same sample in a study of T-cell reconstitution after alpha-beta-depleted transplantation in children. The TCRbeta library incorporated unique molecular identifiers. Each CDR3 protein gets one entry after TCRdb re-called the PCR reads with MiXCR. The table has around 960,000 distinct CDR3 sequences, around 30% seen once. The sample was PBMCs, mostly from graft donor cells, taken 360 days after TCRalphabeta/CD19-depleted stem cell transplant. Receptors originate from a boy in the first two years of life who had a stem cell transplant for SCID, so the T cells may come from the graft donor.

This clonotype came up a few times. The rearrangement joins TRBV28 to TRBJ1-5; D ambiguous. Germline CDR1 MDHEN, CDR2 SYDVKM. This CDR3 contains 16 residues. The ends were cut back, 10 bases at V and 0 bases at J, with 19 bases in the middle. The CDR3 sequence: CATQRERQYSNQPQHF. The CDR3 DNA reads as TGTGCCACCCAACGGGAACGACAATATAGCAATCAGCCCCAGCATTTT.

This chain joins TRBV11-2 and TRBJ2-1, with 13 bases aligning to TRBD2. Per the germline V gene, CDR1 is SGHAT and CDR2 is FQNNGV. This CDR3 comprises 19 residues. J gave up 0 bases and V 4 bases, and 9 bases lay outside the gene matches. As DNA, the CDR3 is TGTGCCAGCAGCTCCCGGACTAGCGGGGGATCCCGCTCCTACAATGAGCAGTTCTTC. Protein product: CASSSRTSGGSRSYNEQFF.

In its sample, this clonotype was seen a few times. CDR3 in DNA: TGTGCCAGCAGCTTAGCGAAAGATGTTTGGTACCAAGAGACCCAGTACTTC. This gives the protein CASSLAKDVWYQETQYF. This sequence joins TRBV7-9 and TRBJ2-5; no clear D gene. Per germline, CDR1 SEHNR and CDR2 FQNEAQ (reference sequence). The CDR3 is 17 residues long. With 0 bases removed from V and 0 bases from J, the gap between germline ends came to 14 bases. Full variable domain (outside the CDR3, taken from reference TRBV7-9 and TRBJ2-5): DTGVSQNPRHKITKRGQNVTFRCDPISEHNRLYWYRQTLGQGPEFLTYFQNEAQLEKSRLLSDRFSAERPKGSFSTLEIQRTEQGDSAMYLCASSLAKDVWYQETQYFGPGTRLLVL.

This chain joins TRBV7-8 and TRBJ2-1, with TRBD2 matching over 10 bases. The CDR3 spans 17 residues. Germline V lookup: CDR1 SGHVS, CDR2 FQNEAQ. With 4 bases clipped from V and 0 bases from J, the junction kept 6 bases outside the gene matches. In DNA, the CDR3 is TGTGCCAGCAGCTCATGGTCTAGCGGGGGCTCCTACAATGAGCAGTTCTTC. This codes for CASSSWSSGGSYNEQFF.

The V call is TRBV4-1, the J call TRBJ1-1; TRBD1 might be the D (6 bases). Trimming cost V 6 bases and J 3 bases, with 17 bases left between them. Germline CDR1 is MGHRA and CDR2 is YSYEKL. The length of the CDR3 is 15 residues. The CDR3 region has the DNA TGCGCCAGCAGTCGGAATACAGGGACCTACACTGAAGCTTTCTTT. Residues: CASSRNTGTYTEAFF.

This clonotype was detected many times. The V gene is TRBV4-2, the J gene TRBJ1-4; 7 bases match TRBD1. Trimming took 0 bases from V and 8 from J; bases not matched to a gene: 3. This CDR3 comprises 14 residues. In germline, CDR1 is LGHNA, CDR2 YNFKEQ. The DNA for the CDR3 is TGTGCCAGCAGCCAAGATGGACAGGCAGAAAAACTGTTTTTT. Translated: CASSQDGQAEKLFF.

CDR3 nucleotide sequence: TGTGCCAGCAGCGGAGCCACCACCATCTATGGCTACACCTTC. Amino acids: CASSGATTIYGYTF. The chain combines TRBV5-6 with TRBJ1-2; unclear D gene. CDR3 length: 14 amino acids. Germline lookup yields CDR1 SGHDT and CDR2 YYEEEE. V was trimmed by 4 bases and J by 4 bases, leaving 14 bases between them.

This clonotype has just a few counts. The chain couples TRBV18 to TRBJ2-3; no firm D call. Trimming shortened V by 1 base and J by 1 base, and 9 bases separated the two germline ends. The CDR3 runs 15 residues. Germline CDR1 KGHSH, CDR2 LQKENI. The CDR3: CASSPQGRRTDTQYF. In nucleotides, the CDR3 is TGTGCCAGCTCACCACAGGGTCGACGCACAGATACGCAGTATTTT.

In its sample, this clonotype was seen many times. The genes are TRBV20-1 and TRBJ2-3; D unresolved. Germline CDR1 DFQATT, CDR2 SNEGSKA (reference sequence). V lost 1 base to trimming and J lost 6 bases, with 2 bases between them. CDR3 length: 10 residues. CDR3 bases: TGCAGTGCTAGAGTGGATACGCAGTATTTT. Encoded protein: CSARVDTQYF.

The chain is built from TRBV5-1 and TRBJ2-5, with TRBD1 as a possible D gene (5 bases). Looked up from germline, CDR1 is SGHRS and CDR2 is YFSETQ. Trimming cost V 0 bases and J 0 bases, with 12 bases left between them. The CDR3 is made up of 16 amino acids. The CDR3 bases are TGCGCCAGCAGCTTGGACAGGATACTCTACCAAGAGACCCAGTACTTC. Its translation is CASSLDRILYQETQYF. Full variable domain (missing parts from reference TRBV5-1 and TRBJ2-5): KAGVTQTPRYLIKTRGQQVTLSCSPISGHRSVSWYQQTPGQGLQFLFEYFSETQRNKGNFPGRFSGRQFSNSRSEMNVSTLELGDSALYLCASSLDRILYQETQYFGPGTRLLVL.

This clonotype was observed a few times. The CDR3 nucleotides read TGTGCCAGCAGTCCGGACCCTCGACTGATAAACTATGGCTACACCTTC. Protein: CASSPDPRLINYGYTF. The rearrangement joins TRBV28 to TRBJ1-2; D unresolved. The CDR3 runs 16 residues. The germline V gene has CDR1 MDHEN and CDR2 SYDVKM. V lost 5 bases, J lost 2 bases, and 18 bases lay in between.

V and J are TRBV20-1 and TRBJ2-5, with 10 bases fitting TRBD2. The junction had 11 bases not matched to a gene; V was cut back by 6 bases and J by 7 bases. The CDR3 extends over 14 amino acids. Germline V gene lookup returns CDR1 DFQATT and CDR2 SNEGSKA (reference sequence). The CDR3 reads CSAQERGGGGTQYF. CDR3 nucleotides: TGCAGTGCCCAGGAGCGGGGGGGCGGCGGGACCCAGTACTTC.

This clonotype showed up just a few times. This chain connects TRBV6-1 to TRBJ1-5; TRBD1 agrees at 8 bases. From germline, CDR1 is MNHNS and CDR2 SASEGT. The CDR3 sequence is 15 residues long. The V segment lost 3 bases and the J segment 5 bases; nucleotides outside the gene matches: 6. The CDR3 is CASSDTDRVYQPQHF. Here the CDR3 DNA reads TGTGCCAGCAGTGACACGGACAGGGTCTATCAGCCCCAGCATTTT.

The DNA for the CDR3 is TGTGCCAGCGGCGCTAGCGGGGGCCCTACGAACACCGGGGAGCTGTTTTTT. Protein sequence: CASGASGGPTNTGELFF. The chain employs TRBV7-3 and TRBJ2-2, with TRBD2 matching over 10 bases. The V gene end was trimmed by 8 bases and the J gene end by 0 bases; junction bases not matched to a gene: 9. The germline gives CDR1 SGHTA, CDR2 FQGTGA. The CDR3 sequence is 17 residues long.

The V call is TRBV5-1, the J call TRBJ2-7; tentatively, D is TRBD2 (5 bases). This CDR3 has 15 residues. The V gene's germline CDR1 is SGHRS and CDR2 YFSETQ. V was cut by 4 bases and J by 3 bases, with 17 bases left in between. CDR3 protein: CASSLGFGMDYEQYF. The CDR3 bases are TGCGCCAGCAGCCTGGGGTTCGGGATGGACTACGAGCAGTACTTC. Supplemented by reference TRBV5-1 and TRBJ2-7, the full variable domain reads KAGVTQTPRYLIKTRGQQVTLSCSPISGHRSVSWYQQTPGQGLQFLFEYFSETQRNKGNFPGRFSGRQFSNSRSEMNVSTLELGDSALYLCASSLGFGMDYEQYFGPGTRLTVT.

The CDR3 reads CASSHGAANTGELFF. The CDR3 DNA sequence: TGTGCCAGCAGCCACGGCGCAGCGAACACCGGGGAGCTGTTTTTT. The chain is built from TRBV3-1 and TRBJ2-2; D unclear. From germline, CDR1 is LGHDT and CDR2 YNNKEL (reference sequence). V lost 3 bases to trimming and J lost 0 bases, with 8 bases between them. The CDR3 is made up of 15 amino acids.

V gene TRBV12-3 or TRBV12-4 combines with J gene TRBJ2-2, with 7 bases fitting TRBD1. The CDR3 has 16 residues. Trimming removed 6 bases from V and 5 bases from J; junction bases left unmatched: 12. CDR3 DNA sequence: TGTGCCAGCAGGGGTTACAGGGGAAGAGATACCGGGGAGCTGTTTTTT. Its protein is CASRGYRGRDTGELFF.

The V and J genes are TRBV12-3 or TRBV12-4 and TRBJ2-7; D might be TRBD1 (6 bases). This CDR3 region has 13 residues. Trimming shortened V by 4 bases and J by 2 bases, and 9 bases separated the two germline ends. The CDR3 reads CASSWTVAYEQYF. CDR3 nucleotides: TGTGCCAGCAGTTGGACAGTAGCCTACGAGCAGTACTTC.

The gene calls are TRBV7-9 and TRBJ1-4; D not certain. CDR3 length: 16 amino acids. Germline V gives CDR1 SEHNR, CDR2 FQNEAQ (reference sequence). The germline V and J ends were trimmed by 1 base and 2 bases, with 11 bases remaining between them. As DNA, the CDR3 is TGTGCCAGCAGCTTAGGCTCCGGGGATACTAATGAAAAACTGTTTTTT. Translation: CASSLGSGDTNEKLFF. Combining the CDR3 with reference TRBV7-9 and TRBJ1-4 gives the whole variable domain DTGVSQNPRHKITKRGQNVTFRCDPISEHNRLYWYRQTLGQGPEFLTYFQNEAQLEKSRLLSDRFSAERPKGSFSTLEIQRTEQGDSAMYLCASSLGSGDTNEKLFFGSGTQLSVL.

In this sample, this clonotype turned up a few times. V gene TRBV7-2 combines with J gene TRBJ2-3, with 8 positions matching TRBD2. The ends lost 2 bases at V and 3 bases at J; junction bases unmatched: 4. Germline assignment: CDR1 SGHTA and CDR2 FQGNSA. This CDR3 comprises 15 residues. This CDR3 is CASSLFGGATDTQYF. The CDR3 DNA follows: TGTGCCAGCAGCTTATTCGGGGGGGCGACAGATACGCAGTATTTT.

V gene TRBV28 combines with J gene TRBJ2-2; TRBD1 agrees at 7 bases. This CDR3 is 15 amino acids long. CDR1 is MDHEN and CDR2 is SYDVKM in the germline V gene. V lost 10 bases, J lost 3 bases, and 11 bases stayed unmatched. The CDR3 nucleotides read TGTGCCACTCACAACCGGGACAGACACACCGGGGAGCTGTTTTTT. As protein: CATHNRDRHTGELFF.

V and J are TRBV12-3 or TRBV12-4 and TRBJ1-1; D is ambiguous. V gave up 0 bases and J gave up 6 bases, with 14 bases separating them. The CDR3 has 15 residues. Written as DNA, the CDR3 is TGTGCCAGCAGTTTAGCCCTTGGGGTGGGCCCTGAAGCTTTCTTT. Protein product: CASSLALGVGPEAFF.

The V gene is TRBV12-3 or TRBV12-4, the J gene TRBJ2-1; TRBD2 matches 8 bases. Unmatched junction bases numbered 14, after V lost 5 bases and J lost 8 bases. The CDR3 has 16 residues. CDR3 nucleotides: TGTGCCAGCAGTCCGCACGGGGGGGCCGGTTTCGATGAGCAGTTCTTC. Translating gives CASSPHGGAGFDEQFF.

This clonotype was detected a few times. V and J are TRBV4-3 and TRBJ2-7; TRBD2 might be the D (5 bases). V was cut by 5 bases and J by 7 bases, with 12 bases left in between. CDR1 and CDR2 (germline): LGHNA, YSLEER. This CDR3 contains 12 residues. DNA for the CDR3: TGCGCCAGCAGCTCGCGGGCACCGGAGCAGTACTTC. Translation: CASSSRAPEQYF.

This sequence joins TRBV20-1 and TRBJ2-3; weak D call: TRBD1 (5 bases). Germline CDR1 and CDR2: DFQATT and SNEGSKA (reference sequence). CDR3 length: 15 residues. V lost 3 bases and J 0 bases, leaving 13 bases between the germline ends. The CDR3 DNA sequence: TGCAGTGCTAGGATCACAGGCCGAAGCACAGATACGCAGTATTTT. Encoded protein: CSARITGRSTDTQYF.

V and J are TRBV28 and TRBJ1-4; TRBD1 is a possible D gene (5 bases). In germline, CDR1 is MDHEN, CDR2 SYDVKM. V was cut by 3 bases and J by 8 bases, with 19 bases left in between. The CDR3 totals 16 residues. This chain's CDR3 is CASSFLNYRRTEKLFF. The CDR3 DNA reads TGTGCCAGCAGTTTCCTTAACTATCGGCGGACAGAAAAACTGTTTTTT.

A few counts support this clonotype. The chain combines TRBV25-1 with TRBJ1-2; D is unresolved. V shed 7 bases and J shed 2 bases, with 14 bases lying between them. The CDR3 sequence is 14 residues long. Germline V gene lookup returns CDR1 MGHDK and CDR2 SYGVNS. Written as DNA, the CDR3 is TGTGCCAGCACCGAACCCGGGCGGAACTATGGCTACACCTTC. It is translated as CASTEPGRNYGYTF.

The chain has TRBV5-1 and TRBJ2-3, with D possibly matching TRBD2 (5 bases). Per the germline V gene, CDR1 is SGHRS and CDR2 is YFSETQ. The CDR3 contains 17 residues. The ends were cut back, 0 bases at V and 1 base at J, with 15 bases in the middle. This chain's CDR3 is CASSLVPAGRGTDTQYF. For the CDR3, the DNA is TGCGCCAGCAGCTTGGTACCGGCGGGCCGGGGCACAGATACGCAGTATTTT.

The chain carries TRBV4-1 and TRBJ1-6; 10 nucleotides align to TRBD1. Germline CDR1 reads MGHRA; CDR2 reads YSYEKL. This CDR3 region has 15 residues. V trimming: 4 bases; J trimming: 9 bases; junction bases outside the gene matches: 6. The CDR3 sequence: CASSPGQGFFSPLHF. CDR3 bases: TGCGCCAGCAGCCCGGGACAGGGGTTTTTTTCACCCCTCCACTTT.

This clonotype was seen only a few times. The genes are TRBV5-6 and TRBJ1-4; D is undetermined. Germline CDR1 SGHDT, CDR2 YYEEEE. Trimming pared 2 bases from V and 0 bases from J, leaving 8 bases between. The CDR3 consists of 15 residues. The CDR3 bases are TGTGCCAGCAGCTTACGGACCGCAACTAATGAAAAACTGTTTTTT. Its protein product is CASSLRTATNEKLFF. The full variable domain, in which reference TRBV5-6 and TRBJ1-4 provide the parts outside the CDR3, is DAGVTQSPTHLIKTRGQQVTLRCSPKSGHDTVSWYQQALGQGPQFIFQYYEEEERQRGNFPDRFSGHQFPNYSSELNVNALLLGDSALYLCASSLRTATNEKLFFGSGTQLSVL.

The rearrangement uses TRBV11-2 and TRBJ2-3; 14 nucleotides align to TRBD2. Germline V gives CDR1 SGHAT, CDR2 FQNNGV. This CDR3 has 18 amino acids. The trim removed 6 bases at V and 2 bases at J, leaving 10 bases unmatched. This chain's CDR3 is CASSLLRLAGGLTDTQYF. DNA of the CDR3: TGTGCCAGCAGTCTACTGCGACTAGCGGGGGGGCTCACAGATACGCAGTATTTT.